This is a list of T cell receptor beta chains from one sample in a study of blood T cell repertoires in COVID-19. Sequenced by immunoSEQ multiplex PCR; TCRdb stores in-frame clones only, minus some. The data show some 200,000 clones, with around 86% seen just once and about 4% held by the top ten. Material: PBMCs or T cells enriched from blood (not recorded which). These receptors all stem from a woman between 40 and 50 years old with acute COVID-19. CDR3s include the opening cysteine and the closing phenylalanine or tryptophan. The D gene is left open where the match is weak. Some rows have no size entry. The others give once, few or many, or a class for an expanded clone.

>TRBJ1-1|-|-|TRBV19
CASSIDGGFTEAFF
TGTGCCAGTAGTATAGACGGGGGGTTCACTGAAGCTTTCTTT
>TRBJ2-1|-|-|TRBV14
CASTPWGGSDYNEQFF
TGTGCCAGCACTCCTTGGGGGGGCTCGGACTACAATGAGCAGTTCTTC
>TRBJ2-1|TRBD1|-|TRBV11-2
CASSATGGSYNEQFF
TGTGCCAGCAGCGCCACAGGGGGCTCGTACAATGAGCAGTTCTTC
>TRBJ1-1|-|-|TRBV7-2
CASSTRTVRTEAFF
TGTGCCAGCAGCACTCGGACAGTAAGAACTGAAGCTTTCTTT
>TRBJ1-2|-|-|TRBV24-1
CATSDSGRGIYGYTF
TGTGCCACCAGTGATTCCGGGAGAGGTATCTATGGCTACACCTTC
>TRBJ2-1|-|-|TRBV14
CASSLQRQQVNEQFF
TGTGCCAGCAGCCTACAAAGACAACAGGTCAATGAGCAGTTCTTC
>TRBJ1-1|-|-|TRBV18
CASSPPSTLTEAFF
TGTGCCAGCTCACCACCGTCGACACTCACTGAAGCTTTCTTT
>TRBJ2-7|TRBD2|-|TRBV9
CASSVGSAGGQSEQYF
TGTGCCAGCAGCGTAGGGTCAGCGGGGGGACAGAGCGAGCAGTACTTC
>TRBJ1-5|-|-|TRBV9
CASSVAGHQPQHF
TGTGCCAGCAGCGTAGCAGGGCATCAGCCCCAGCATTTT
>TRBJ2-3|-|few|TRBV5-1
CASSPSTDTQYF
TGCGCCAGCAGCCCTAGCACAGATACGCAGTATTTT
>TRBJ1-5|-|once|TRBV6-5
CASSYSLNYNQPQHF
TGTGCCAGCAGTTACTCCCTCAACTACAATCAGCCCCAGCATTTT
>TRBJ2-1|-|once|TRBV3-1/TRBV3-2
CASIPCLGPYNEQFF
TGTGCCAGCATCCCCTGCCTGGGGCCCTACAATGAGCAGTTCTTC
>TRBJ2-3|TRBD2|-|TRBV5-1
CASSPGLAGVLSTDTQYF
TGCGCCAGCAGCCCTGGACTAGCGGGGGTTCTTAGCACAGATACGCAGTATTTT
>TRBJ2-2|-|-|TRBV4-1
CASSRSGGENTGELFF
TGCGCCAGCAGCCGGAGCGGCGGGGAGAACACCGGGGAGCTGTTTTTT
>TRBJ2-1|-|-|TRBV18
CASSPEYNEQFF
TGTGCCAGCTCACCGGAGTACAATGAGCAGTTCTTC
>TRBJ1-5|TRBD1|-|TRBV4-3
CASSQRQGSNQPQHF
TGCGCCAGCAGCCAGAGACAGGGTAGCAATCAGCCCCAGCATTTT
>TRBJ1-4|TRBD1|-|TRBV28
CASSSRGTANEKLFF
TGTGCCAGCAGTTCTCGCGGGACAGCTAATGAAAAACTGTTTTTT
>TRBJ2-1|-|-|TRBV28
CASSLGGGGFNEQFF
TGTGCCAGCAGTTTAGGAGGCGGGGGCTTCAATGAGCAGTTCTTC
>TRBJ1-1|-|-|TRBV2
CASEGGTQRRGTEAFF
TGTGCCAGCGAAGGCGGGACTCAACGACGGGGCACTGAAGCTTTCTTT
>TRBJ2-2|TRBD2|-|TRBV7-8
CASRFSGGDTGELFF
TGTGCCAGCAGATTTAGCGGGGGGGACACCGGGGAGCTGTTTTTT
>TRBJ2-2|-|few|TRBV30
CACLTPGQENTGELFF
TGTGCCTGCCTCACCCCTGGGCAGGAGAACACCGGGGAGCTGTTTTTT
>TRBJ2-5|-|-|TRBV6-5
CASSPSPGETQYF
TGTGCCAGCAGCCCCTCCCCGGGGGAGACCCAGTACTTC
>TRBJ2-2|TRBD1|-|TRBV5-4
CASSLGGQGTGELFF
TGTGCCAGCAGCTTGGGAGGACAGGGGACCGGGGAGCTGTTTTTT
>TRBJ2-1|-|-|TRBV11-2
CASSLEGDYNEQFF
TGTGCCAGCAGCTTAGAAGGGGACTACAATGAGCAGTTCTTC
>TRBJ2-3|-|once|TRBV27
CASSLLETASTDTQYF
TGTGCCAGCAGTTTATTGGAGACAGCTAGCACAGATACGCAGTATTTT
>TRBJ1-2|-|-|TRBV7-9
CASSLVAEPLYGYTF
TGTGCCAGCAGCTTAGTGGCGGAGCCTCTCTATGGCTACACCTTC
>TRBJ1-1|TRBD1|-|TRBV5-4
CASSWDRTEAFF
TGTGCCAGCAGCTGGGACAGAACTGAAGCTTTCTTT
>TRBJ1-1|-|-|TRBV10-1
CASQDSSNTEAFF
TGCGCCAGCCAAGACAGTTCGAACACTGAAGCTTTCTTT
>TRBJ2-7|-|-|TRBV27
CASSDLAEQYF
TGTGCCAGCAGTGACTTGGCCGAGCAGTACTTC
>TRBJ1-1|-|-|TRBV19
CASGPSPSERRVEAFF
TGTGCCAGTGGTCCGTCCCCCTCCGAGAGACGGGTTGAAGCTTTCTTT
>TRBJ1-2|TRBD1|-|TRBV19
CASSTPWLGTGNYGYTF
TGTGCCAGTAGTACCCCCTGGTTAGGGACAGGAAACTATGGCTACACCTTC
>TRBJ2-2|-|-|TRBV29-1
CSVEAGAGELFF
TGCAGCGTTGAAGCCGGGGCCGGGGAGCTGTTTTTT
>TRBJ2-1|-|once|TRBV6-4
CASSVSGTHNEQFF
TGTGCCAGCAGTGTCTCCGGGACACACAATGAGCAGTTCTTC
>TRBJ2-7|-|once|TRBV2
CASIGGRGGFEQYF
TGTGCCAGCATTGGAGGGAGAGGAGGCTTCGAGCAGTACTTC
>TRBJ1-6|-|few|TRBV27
CASSLNPGVVPLHF
TGTGCCAGCAGTTTGAATCCAGGGGTGGTCCCCCTCCACTTT
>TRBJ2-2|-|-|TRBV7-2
CASSSRPGAGTGELFF
TGTGCCAGCAGCTCCCGCCCAGGGGCCGGAACCGGGGAGCTGTTTTTT
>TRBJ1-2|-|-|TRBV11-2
CASSLGIQGYGYTF
TGTGCCAGCAGCTTAGGGATACAGGGCTATGGCTACACCTTC
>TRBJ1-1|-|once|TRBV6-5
CASSYSRNTEAFF
TGTGCCAGCAGTTACTCTCGTAACACTGAAGCTTTCTTT
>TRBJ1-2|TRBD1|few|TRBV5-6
CASSLAKGQGYTF
TGTGCCAGCAGCTTGGCTAAGGGACAGGGCTACACCTTC
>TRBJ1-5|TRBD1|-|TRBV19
CASSRRQGESNQPQHF
TGTGCCAGTAGTAGAAGACAGGGGGAAAGCAATCAGCCCCAGCATTTT
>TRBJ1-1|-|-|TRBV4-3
CASSPTYRLNTEAFF
TGCGCCAGCAGCCCGACTTACAGGTTGAACACTGAAGCTTTCTTT
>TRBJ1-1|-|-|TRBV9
CASSVAPYLMNTEAFF
TGTGCCAGCAGCGTAGCCCCGTACCTAATGAACACTGAAGCTTTCTTT
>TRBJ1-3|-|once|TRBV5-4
CASSSSATEPSGNTIYF
TGTGCCAGCAGCTCTAGTGCGACTGAGCCCTCTGGAAACACCATATATTTT
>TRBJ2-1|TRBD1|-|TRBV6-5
CATLGTGGLYEQFF
TGTGCCACCCTAGGGACAGGGGGATTGTATGAGCAGTTCTTC
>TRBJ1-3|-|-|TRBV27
CASSLRNGNTIYF
TGTGCCAGCAGTCTCAGGAATGGAAACACCATATATTTT